Following are 10 T cell receptor beta chains from one sample sequenced in a study of PD-L1 blockade in urothelial cancer. Assay: immunoSEQ multiplex PCR; the TCRdb copy retains only in-frame clones and omits some. The data show about 80,000 clones, about 85% seen once. Sequenced here: PBMCs, sampled around atezolizumab (anti-PD-L1) treatment. The receptors originated from a woman between 70 and 85 years old with urothelial cancer.

V gene TRBV27 combines with J gene TRBJ2-7; tentatively, D is TRBD1 (6 bases). Looked up from germline, CDR1 is MNHEY and CDR2 is SMNVEV (reference sequence). The CDR3 contains 17 residues. V was pared by 1 base and J by 3 bases, with 19 bases between. The CDR3 loop reads CASSLLTPGHNRYEQYF. CDR3 sequence (DNA): TGTGCCAGCAGTTTATTGACCCCGGGACATAACCGCTACGAGCAGTACTTC.

The J gene is TRBJ2-1, the V gene TRBV5-6, with D maybe TRBD2 (6 bases). The germline V and J ends were trimmed by 3 bases and 3 bases, with 10 bases remaining between them. The CDR3 spans 14 residues. Germline V gene lookup returns CDR1 SGHDT and CDR2 YYEEEE. The CDR3 DNA is TGTGCCAGCAGCTCTGGGGGGTTCTACAATGAGCAGTTCTTC. This encodes CASSSGGFYNEQFF.

The chain carries TRBV2 and TRBJ2-7; 7 bases align to TRBD1. Trimming took 8 bases from V and 4 from J; bases not matched to a gene: 8. The CDR3 loop spans 13 amino acids. Germline V gives CDR1 SNHLY, CDR2 FYNNEI. CDR3 bases: TGTGCCAGCCTTGCGGCAGGGGGTTACGAGCAGTACTTC. It is translated as CASLAAGGYEQYF.

This sequence joins TRBV10-3 and TRBJ2-2; 11 bases line up with TRBD2. With 8 bases clipped from V and 5 bases from J, the junction kept 7 bases outside the gene matches. The germline gives CDR1 ENHRY, CDR2 SYGVKD. The length of the CDR3 is 15 residues. In nucleotides, the CDR3 is TGTGCCATCGGTGCCGTAGCGGGGGGGACCGGGGAGCTGTTTTTT. This gives the protein CAIGAVAGGTGELFF.

The chain employs TRBV9 and TRBJ2-1, with D maybe TRBD2 (6 bases). Trimming removed 4 bases at V and 9 bases at J, with 14 bases between. CDR3 length: 13 amino acids. Looked up from germline, CDR1 is SGDLS and CDR2 is YYNGEE. The CDR3 region has the DNA TGTGCCAGCAGCTTACTCGGGGGTAGTGAGCAGTTCTTC. Translated, it gives CASSLLGGSEQFF.

This chain joins TRBV30 and TRBJ1-1, with TRBD1 identical over 7 bases. Germline V lookup: CDR1 GTSNPN, CDR2 SVGIG (reference sequence). J was trimmed by 1 base and V by 5 bases; bases with no gene match: 4. The CDR3 has 13 residues. This CDR3 is CAWGRTGNTEAFF. The DNA for the CDR3 is TGTGCCTGGGGACGGACAGGGAACACTGAAGCTTTCTTT.

The rearrangement uses TRBV30 and TRBJ1-1; D unclear. The V end lost 2 bases, the J end lost 1 base, and 5 bases lay between the germline ends. The CDR3 spans 12 residues. CDR1 and CDR2 from the germline V gene are GTSNPN and SVGIG (reference sequence). CDR3 DNA: TGTGCCTGGAGTCCGGGGAACACTGAAGCTTTCTTT. It translates to CAWSPGNTEAFF. Together with reference TRBV30 and TRBJ1-1, the CDR3 gives the full variable domain: SQTIHQWPATLVQPVGSPLSLECTVEGTSNPNLYWYRQAAGRGLQLLFYSVGIGQISSEVPQNLSASRPQDRQFILSSKKLLLSDSGFYLCAWSPGNTEAFFGQGTRLTVV.

In nucleotides, the CDR3 is TGTGCCAGCAGCTTTTTGCAGGGGCGAGAGACCCAGTACTTC. Translating gives CASSFLQGRETQYF. V gene TRBV7-2 combines with J gene TRBJ2-5, with D possibly TRBD1 on 6 matching bases. The CDR3 length is 14 residues. The germline V gene encodes CDR1 SGHTA and CDR2 FQGNSA. V lost 3 bases and J lost 4, with 12 bases in between. Using reference TRBV7-2 and TRBJ2-5 for the parts outside the CDR3, the full variable domain is GAGVSQSPSNKVTEKGKDVELRCDPISGHTALYWYRQSLGQGLEFLIYFQGNSAPDKSGLPSDRFSAERTGGSVSTLTIQRTQQEDSAVYLCASSFLQGRETQYFGPGTRLLVL.

V gene TRBV21-1 combines with J gene TRBJ1-4; whether TRBD1, the table's D call, matches the DNA was not checked. TRBV21-1 constitutes a pseudogene. The CDR3 is 18 residues long. The CDR3 sequence: CASNLRTGGVVTNEKLFF. The DNA for the CDR3 is TGTGCCAGCAACCTCAGGACAGGGGGAGTTGTAACTAATGAAAAACTGTTTTTT.

This clone showed up just once. The chain uses TRBV4-2 and TRBJ2-5, with TRBD2 matching 8 bases. With 3 bases clipped from V and 2 bases from J, the junction kept 8 bases outside the gene matches. The CDR3 consists of 16 residues. CDR1 is LGHNA, CDR2 YNFKEQ, per germline. CDR3 residues: CASSHRGGDFQETQYF. The CDR3 coding sequence is TGTGCCAGCAGCCACCGGGGGGGAGACTTTCAAGAGACCCAGTACTTC.